This T cell receptor beta chain was retrieved from a study of control samples from healthy donors and cancer patients. Germline V gives CDR1 LGHDT, CDR2 YNNKEL (reference sequence). This CDR3 comprises 14 residues. V dropped 7 bases and J dropped 4 bases, with 16 bases sitting between them. The assay was immunoSEQ multiplex PCR, and TCRdb's table has in-frame clones only and misses some. The table shows approximately 82,000 clones, with roughly 93% occurring only once. This receptor was taken from a woman younger than 30 in good health. J is TRBJ2-5 and V is TRBV3-1 (or the pseudogene TRBV3-2); TRBD2 is a possible D gene (6 bases). Sequencing input: blood. This CDR3 reads CASKKGGATETQYF. CDR3 bases: TGTGCCAGCAAAAAGGGCGGGGCTACAGAGACCCAGTACTTC.